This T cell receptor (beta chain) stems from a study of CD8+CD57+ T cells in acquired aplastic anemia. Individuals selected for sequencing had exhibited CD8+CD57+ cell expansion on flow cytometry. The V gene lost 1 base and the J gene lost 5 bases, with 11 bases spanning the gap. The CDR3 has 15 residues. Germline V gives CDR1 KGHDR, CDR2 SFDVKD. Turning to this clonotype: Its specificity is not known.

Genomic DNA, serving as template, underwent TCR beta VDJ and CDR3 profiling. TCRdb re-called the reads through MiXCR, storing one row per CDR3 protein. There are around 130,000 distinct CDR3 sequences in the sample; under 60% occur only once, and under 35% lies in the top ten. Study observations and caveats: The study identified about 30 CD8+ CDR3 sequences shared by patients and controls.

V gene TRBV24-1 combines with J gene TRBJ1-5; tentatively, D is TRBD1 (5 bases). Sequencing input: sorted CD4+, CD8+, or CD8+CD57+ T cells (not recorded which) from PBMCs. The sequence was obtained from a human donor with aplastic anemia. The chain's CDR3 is CATSDFSRGDQPQHF. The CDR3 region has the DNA TGTGCCACCAGTGATTTTTCGAGGGGAGATCAGCCCCAGCATTTT.